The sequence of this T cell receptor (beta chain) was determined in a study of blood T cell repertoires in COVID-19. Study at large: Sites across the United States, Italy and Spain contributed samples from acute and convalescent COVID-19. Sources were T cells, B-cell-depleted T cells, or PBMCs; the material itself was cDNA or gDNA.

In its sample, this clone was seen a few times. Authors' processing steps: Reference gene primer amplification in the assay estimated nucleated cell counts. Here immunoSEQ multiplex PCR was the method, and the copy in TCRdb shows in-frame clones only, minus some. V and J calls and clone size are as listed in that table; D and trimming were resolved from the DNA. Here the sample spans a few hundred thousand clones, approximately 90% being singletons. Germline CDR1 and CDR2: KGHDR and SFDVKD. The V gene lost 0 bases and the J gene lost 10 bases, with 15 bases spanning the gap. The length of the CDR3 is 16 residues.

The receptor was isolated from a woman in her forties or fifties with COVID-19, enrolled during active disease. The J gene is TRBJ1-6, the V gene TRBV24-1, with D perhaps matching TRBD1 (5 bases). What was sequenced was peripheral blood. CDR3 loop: CATSDLLRDRNSPLHF. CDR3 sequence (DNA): TGTGCCACCAGTGATTTGCTCAGGGATCGAAACTCACCCCTCCACTTT.